The text below deals with one T cell receptor (beta chain). The target of this receptor is not known. No base qualities exist here, and no much larger clone lies one base off it. TCRbeta CDR3 regions were amplified from genomic DNA by means of the immunoSEQ Assay, a bias-controlled multiplex PCR. The paper's data handling went like this. The number of nucleated cells in each sample was estimated by amplification of reference gene primers within the assay. To quantify the absolute abundance of each unique TCRbeta CDR3 rearrangement, sequence reads were collapsed and filtered. For each sample, productive Simpson clonality was calculated as the square root of Simpson's diversity index over productive rearrangements. The clones in this table, taken by TCRdb from immuneACCESS, are in-frame only. Not every clone is retained; where verified, under half of the shortfall comes from an unresolved V gene, and the cause of the rest is unknown. From that table come the V and J calls and clone size; the DNA was used to work out D and trimming. In this sample the table shows some 250,000 clones, approximately 87% of which occur a single time. The ten biggest clones cover about an eighth of the sample.

In Seattle, one collaborating source enrolled patients while the infection was active and tracked those patients longitudinally over the course of disease. Collaborating institutions collected whole blood in K2EDTA tubes following their own protocols. For TCRbeta analysis, collaborator samples were shipped as frozen whole blood, as isolated PBMCs, or as DNA extracted from either sample type. This sample is drawn from a study of blood T cell repertoires in COVID-19 (dated by TCRdb to the early 2020s). Context from the whole study: The collaborator samples originated in the United States, Italy and Spain and spanned the acute and convalescent phases of COVID-19. The material from the prospective study consisted of cDNA or gDNA derived from T cells, B-cell-depleted T cells, or PBMCs. Subjects who had been exposed to COVID-19, were actively infected with it, or had recovered from it provided the deeply sampled blood TCRbeta repertoires that made up the dataset. A freely available public database, intended as a resource for researchers studying the immune response to SARS-CoV-2, is where the repertoires were released. The samples were drawn from the first 160 participants of the ongoing ImmuneRACE study and from about 1,200 subjects provided by 6 global collaborators. Nearly every sample came with metadata listing a de-identified subject ID, COVID-19 status, age in years and sex. Where available, HLA class I and class II types were taken from metadata supplied by the sample provider and were not determined by assay-based typing. Study-wide findings and limitations: Clinical and demographic metadata were provided uncurated, with the amount varying by source and participant.

Looking up the germline V gene yields CDR1 SNHLY and CDR2 FYNNEI. V is reduced by 8 bases and J by 7 bases, leaving a spacing of 15 bases between them. From its cysteine to its phenylalanine, the CDR3 spans 13 amino acids. Of the read, only the CDR3 DNA is kept; its 39 bases are in frame from base 1. The V and J genes are TRBV2 and TRBJ2-1; the D gene is possibly TRBD2, with 5 bases matching. This TCR was recovered from a woman aged 30 to 39 with COVID-19, enrolled during active disease. Sequencing input: peripheral blood. CDR3 reads: CASLGRTGNEQFF. In nucleotides, the sequence is TGTGCCAGCCTCGGGCGGACGGGGAATGAGCAGTTCTTC.